This T cell receptor beta chain was observed in a study of shared clonotypes between healthy human individuals. Splitting of CD4+ cells produced CD45RA+ naive and CD45RA-negative memory subsets. Sequenced by immunoSEQ multiplex PCR; TCRdb stores in-frame clones only, minus some. The sample includes 2.5 million or so clones, approximately 94% of them seen just once. Per the germline V gene, CDR1 is SNHLY and CDR2 is FYNNEI. This CDR3 has 15 residues. V shed 8 bases and J 5 bases; nucleotides not matched to a gene: 13. This sequence joins TRBV2 and TRBJ2-3; 7 bases align to TRBD1. The origin of this receptor is a man between 18 and 29 years old in good health. Material for sequencing was naive CD4+ T cells sorted from blood. Documented subset: CD45RA+ positively selected. CDR3 bases: TGTGCCAGCTCTCAGCCGGGACAGCGTCAAGATACGCAGTATTTT. Its protein is CASSQPGQRQDTQYF.